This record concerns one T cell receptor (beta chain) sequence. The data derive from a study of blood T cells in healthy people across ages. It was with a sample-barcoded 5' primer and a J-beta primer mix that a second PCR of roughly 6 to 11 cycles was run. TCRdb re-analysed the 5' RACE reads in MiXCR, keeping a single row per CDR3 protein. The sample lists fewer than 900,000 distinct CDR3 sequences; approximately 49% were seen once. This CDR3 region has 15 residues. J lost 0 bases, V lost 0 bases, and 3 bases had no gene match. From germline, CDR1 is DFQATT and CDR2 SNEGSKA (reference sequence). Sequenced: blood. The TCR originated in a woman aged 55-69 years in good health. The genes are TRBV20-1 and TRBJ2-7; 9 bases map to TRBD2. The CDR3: CSARDPSGTSYEQYF. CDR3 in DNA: TGCAGTGCTAGAGATCCTAGCGGGACCTCCTACGAGCAGTACTTC.